The 3 T cell receptor beta chains below all came from one sample that was sequenced in a study of blood T cell repertoires in COVID-19. Produced via immunoSEQ multiplex PCR; TCRdb's table is partial and in-frame only. The sample includes under 170,000 clones, 80% to 90% of them seen just once. What was sequenced was peripheral blood. All receptors derive from a man between 65 and 79 years old with acute or convalescent COVID-19.

The genes are TRBV28 and TRBJ1-4; TRBD1 is a possible D gene (5 bases). CDR1 MDHEN and CDR2 SYDVKM come from the germline V gene. This CDR3 comprises 13 residues. Trimming shortened V by 2 bases and J by 7 bases, and 8 bases separated the two germline ends. CDR3 sequence: CASSLQGPEKLFF. For the CDR3, the DNA is TGTGCCAGCAGTTTACAGGGCCCTGAAAAACTGTTTTTT.

The chain links TRBV28 to TRBJ1-4, with D maybe TRBD1 (6 bases). In germline, CDR1 is MDHEN, CDR2 SYDVKM. This CDR3 has 16 amino acids. V shed 6 bases and J shed 6 bases, with 20 bases lying between them. The DNA of the CDR3 is TGTGCCAGCAGGACATCTTTAACAGGGCTATATGAAAAACTGTTTTTT. Protein sequence: CASRTSLTGLYEKLFF.

The chain has TRBV7-3 and TRBJ2-1, with 8 bases identical to TRBD2. Germline CDR1 is SGHTA and CDR2 is FQGTGA. J lost 5 bases, V lost 5 bases, and 8 bases had no gene match. The CDR3 covers 15 residues. The CDR3 DNA follows: TGTGCCAGCAGCCTAAACGCGGGACTAGACAATGAGCAGTTCTTC. Translating gives CASSLNAGLDNEQFF. Drawing the rest from reference TRBV7-3 and TRBJ2-1, the complete variable domain is GAGVSQTPSNKVTEKGKYVELRCDPISGHTALYWYRQSLGQGPEFLIYFQGTGAADDSGLPNDRFFAVRPEGSVSTLKIQRTERGDSAVYLCASSLNAGLDNEQFFGPGTRLTVL.